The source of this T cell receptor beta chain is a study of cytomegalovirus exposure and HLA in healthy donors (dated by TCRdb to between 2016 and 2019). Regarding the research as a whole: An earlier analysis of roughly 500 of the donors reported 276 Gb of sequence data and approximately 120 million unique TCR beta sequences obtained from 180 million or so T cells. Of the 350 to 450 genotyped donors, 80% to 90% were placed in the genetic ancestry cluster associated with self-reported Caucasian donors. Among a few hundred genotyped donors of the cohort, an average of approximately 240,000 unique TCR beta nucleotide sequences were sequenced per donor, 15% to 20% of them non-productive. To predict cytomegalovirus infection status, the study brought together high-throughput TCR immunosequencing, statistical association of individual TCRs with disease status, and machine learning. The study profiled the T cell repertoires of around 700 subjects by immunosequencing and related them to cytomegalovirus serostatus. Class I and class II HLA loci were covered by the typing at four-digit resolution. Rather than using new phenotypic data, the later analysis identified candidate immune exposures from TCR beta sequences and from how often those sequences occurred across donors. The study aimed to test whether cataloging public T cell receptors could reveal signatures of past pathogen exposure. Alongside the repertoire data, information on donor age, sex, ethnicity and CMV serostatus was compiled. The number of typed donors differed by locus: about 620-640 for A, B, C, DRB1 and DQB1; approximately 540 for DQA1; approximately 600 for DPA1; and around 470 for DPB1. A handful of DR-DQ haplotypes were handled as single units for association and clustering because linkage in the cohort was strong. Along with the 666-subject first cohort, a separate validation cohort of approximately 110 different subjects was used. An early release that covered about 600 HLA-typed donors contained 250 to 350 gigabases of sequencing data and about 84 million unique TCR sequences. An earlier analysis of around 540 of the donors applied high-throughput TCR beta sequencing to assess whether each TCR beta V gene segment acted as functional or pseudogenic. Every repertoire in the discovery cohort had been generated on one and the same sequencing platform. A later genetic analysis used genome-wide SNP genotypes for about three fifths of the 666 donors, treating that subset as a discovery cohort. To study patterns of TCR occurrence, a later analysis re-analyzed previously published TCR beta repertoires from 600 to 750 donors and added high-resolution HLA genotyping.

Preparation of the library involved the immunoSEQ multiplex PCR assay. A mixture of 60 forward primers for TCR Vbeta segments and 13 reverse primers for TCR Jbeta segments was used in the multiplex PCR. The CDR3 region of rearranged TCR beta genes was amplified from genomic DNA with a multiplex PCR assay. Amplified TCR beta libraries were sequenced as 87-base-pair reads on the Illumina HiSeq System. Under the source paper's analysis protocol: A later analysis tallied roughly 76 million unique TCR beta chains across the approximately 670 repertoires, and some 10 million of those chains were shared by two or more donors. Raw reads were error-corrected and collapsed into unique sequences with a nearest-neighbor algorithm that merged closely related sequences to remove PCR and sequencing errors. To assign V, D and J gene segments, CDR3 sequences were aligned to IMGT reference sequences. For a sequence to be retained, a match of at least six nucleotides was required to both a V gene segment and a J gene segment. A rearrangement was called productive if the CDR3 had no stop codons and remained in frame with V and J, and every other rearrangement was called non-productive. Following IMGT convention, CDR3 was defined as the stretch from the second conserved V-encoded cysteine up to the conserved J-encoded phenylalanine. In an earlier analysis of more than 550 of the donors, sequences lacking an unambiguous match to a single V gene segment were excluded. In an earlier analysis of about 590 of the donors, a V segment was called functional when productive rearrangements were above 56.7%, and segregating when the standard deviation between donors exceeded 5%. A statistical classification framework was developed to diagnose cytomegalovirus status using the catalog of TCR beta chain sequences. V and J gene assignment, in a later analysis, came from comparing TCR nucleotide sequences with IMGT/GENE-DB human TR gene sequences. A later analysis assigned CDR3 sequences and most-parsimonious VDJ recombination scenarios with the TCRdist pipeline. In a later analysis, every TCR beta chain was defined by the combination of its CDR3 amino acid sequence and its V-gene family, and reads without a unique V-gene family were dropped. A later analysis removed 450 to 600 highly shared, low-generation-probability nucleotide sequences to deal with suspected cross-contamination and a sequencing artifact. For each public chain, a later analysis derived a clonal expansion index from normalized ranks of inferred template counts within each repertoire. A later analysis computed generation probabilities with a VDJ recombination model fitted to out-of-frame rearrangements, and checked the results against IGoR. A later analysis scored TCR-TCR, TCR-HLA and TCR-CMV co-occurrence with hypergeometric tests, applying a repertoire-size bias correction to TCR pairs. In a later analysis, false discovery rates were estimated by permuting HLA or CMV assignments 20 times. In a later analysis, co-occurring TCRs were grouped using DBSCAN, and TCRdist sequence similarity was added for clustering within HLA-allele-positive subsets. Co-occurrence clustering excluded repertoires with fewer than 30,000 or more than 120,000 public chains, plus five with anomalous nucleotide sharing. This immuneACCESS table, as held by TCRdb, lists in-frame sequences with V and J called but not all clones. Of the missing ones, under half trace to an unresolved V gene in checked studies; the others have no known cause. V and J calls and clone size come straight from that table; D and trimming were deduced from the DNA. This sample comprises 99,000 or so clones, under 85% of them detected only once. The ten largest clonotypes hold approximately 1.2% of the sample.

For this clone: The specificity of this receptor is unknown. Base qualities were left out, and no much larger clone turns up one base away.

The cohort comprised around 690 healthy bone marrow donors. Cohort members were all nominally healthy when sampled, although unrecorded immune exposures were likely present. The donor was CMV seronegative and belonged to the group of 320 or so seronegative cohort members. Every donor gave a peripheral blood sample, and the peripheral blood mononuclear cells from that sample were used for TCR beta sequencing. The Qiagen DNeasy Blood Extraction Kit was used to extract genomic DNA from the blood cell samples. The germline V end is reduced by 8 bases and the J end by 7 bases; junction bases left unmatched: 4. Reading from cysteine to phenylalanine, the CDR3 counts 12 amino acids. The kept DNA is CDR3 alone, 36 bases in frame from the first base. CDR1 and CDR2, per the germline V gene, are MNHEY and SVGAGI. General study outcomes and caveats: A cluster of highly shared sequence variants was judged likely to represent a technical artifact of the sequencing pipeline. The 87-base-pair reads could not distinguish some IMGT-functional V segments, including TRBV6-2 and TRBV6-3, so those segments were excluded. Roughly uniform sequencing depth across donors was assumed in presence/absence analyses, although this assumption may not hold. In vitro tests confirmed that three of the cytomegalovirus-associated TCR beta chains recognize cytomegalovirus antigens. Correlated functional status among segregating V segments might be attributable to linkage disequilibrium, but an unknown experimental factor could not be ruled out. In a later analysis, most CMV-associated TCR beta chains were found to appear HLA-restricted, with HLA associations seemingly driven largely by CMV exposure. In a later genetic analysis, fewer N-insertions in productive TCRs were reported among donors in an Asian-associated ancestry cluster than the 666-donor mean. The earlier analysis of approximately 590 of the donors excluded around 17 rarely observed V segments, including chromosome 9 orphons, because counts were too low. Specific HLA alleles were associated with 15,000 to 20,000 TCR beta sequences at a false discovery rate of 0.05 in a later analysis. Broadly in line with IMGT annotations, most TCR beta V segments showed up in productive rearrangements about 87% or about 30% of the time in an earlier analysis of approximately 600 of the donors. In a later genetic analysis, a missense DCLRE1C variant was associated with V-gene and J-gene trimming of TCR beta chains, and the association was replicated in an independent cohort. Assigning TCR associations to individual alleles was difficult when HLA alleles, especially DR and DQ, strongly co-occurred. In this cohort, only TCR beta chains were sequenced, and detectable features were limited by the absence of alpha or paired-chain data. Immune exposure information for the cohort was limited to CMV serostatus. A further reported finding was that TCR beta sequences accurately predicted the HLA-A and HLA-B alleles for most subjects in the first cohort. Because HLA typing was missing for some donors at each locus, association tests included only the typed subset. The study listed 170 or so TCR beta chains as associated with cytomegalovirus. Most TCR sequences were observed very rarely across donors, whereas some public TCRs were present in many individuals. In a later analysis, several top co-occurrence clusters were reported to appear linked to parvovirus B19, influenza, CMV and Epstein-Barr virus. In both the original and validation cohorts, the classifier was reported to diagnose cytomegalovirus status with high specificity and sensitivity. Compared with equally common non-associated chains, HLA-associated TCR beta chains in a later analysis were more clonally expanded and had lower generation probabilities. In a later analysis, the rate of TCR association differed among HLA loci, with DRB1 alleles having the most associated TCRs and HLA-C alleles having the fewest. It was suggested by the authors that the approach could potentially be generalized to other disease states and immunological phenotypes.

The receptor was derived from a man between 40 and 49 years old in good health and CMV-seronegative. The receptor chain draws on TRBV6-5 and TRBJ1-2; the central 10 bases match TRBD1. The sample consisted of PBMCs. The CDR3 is CASRRDRGGYTF. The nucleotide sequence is TGTGCCAGCCGCCGGGACAGGGGTGGCTACACCTTC.